The rows below give T cell receptor beta chains drawn from one sample of a study of spatial heterogeneity in lung cancer. One entry per CDR3 protein results from TCRdb running MiXCR on the 5' RACE reads. The sample lists about 8,100 distinct CDR3 sequences; 5% to 6.5% were seen once. The sample was lung tumor tissue, taken at surgery. These receptors were obtained from a male donor with early-stage non-small cell lung cancer. Both conserved end residues are part of each CDR3. A D gene is named only where the DNA matches it firmly. Expanded clones are given a class, and other clones once, few, many or no size at all.

D: -
J: TRBJ2-1
size: many
V: TRBV25-1
CDR3: CASSDSLAPYNEQFF
DNA: TGTGCCAGCAGTGATTCGTTAGCCCCCTACAATGAGCAGTTCTTC

D: TRBD2
J: TRBJ2-5
size: many
V: TRBV6-1
CDR3: CASRGLAGQETQYF
DNA: TGTGCCAGCAGAGGACTAGCGGGGCAAGAGACCCAGTACTTC

D: -
J: TRBJ2-6
size: medium-sized
V: TRBV19
CDR3: CASIGGLSGANVLTF
DNA: TGTGCCAGTATAGGGGGACTCTCTGGGGCCAACGTCCTGACTTTC

D: TRBD1
J: TRBJ2-3
size: few
V: TRBV28
CDR3: CASSFQTGTDTQYF
DNA: TGTGCCAGCAGTTTTCAGACAGGGACAGATACGCAGTATTTT

D: -
J: TRBJ2-4
size: -
V: TRBV12-3/TRBV12-4
CDR3: CASSSAGSGGNIRYF
DNA: TGTGCCAGCAGTTCAGCCGGCAGCGGTGGAAACATTCGGTACTTC

D: TRBD1
J: TRBJ2-3
size: few
V: TRBV7-9
CDR3: CASSTDRERDTQYF
DNA: TGTGCCAGCAGCACGGACAGGGAGCGAGATACGCAGTATTTT

D: TRBD1
J: TRBJ1-5
size: -
V: TRBV6-1
CDR3: CASSDRQGMNQPQHF
DNA: TGTGCCAGCAGTGACAGACAGGGAATGAACCAGCCCCAGCATTTT

D: TRBD1
J: TRBJ2-1
size: -
V: TRBV7-2
CDR3: CASSLAQTGHEQFF
DNA: TGTGCCAGCAGCTTAGCTCAGACAGGGCATGAGCAGTTCTTC

D: TRBD1
J: TRBJ2-7
size: -
V: TRBV27
CDR3: CASSPGTGGMEQYF
DNA: TGTGCCAGCAGTCCAGGGACAGGGGGGATGGAGCAGTACTTC

D: -
J: TRBJ2-1
size: many
V: TRBV28
CDR3: CASSFVGVRFF
DNA: TGTGCCAGCAGTTTTGTGGGGGTACGGTTCTTC

D: -
J: TRBJ2-1
size: many
V: TRBV27
CDR3: CASKRSPTEAYNEQFF
DNA: TGTGCCAGCAAGCGGAGTCCGACCGAAGCCTACAATGAGCAGTTCTTC

D: -
J: TRBJ2-7
size: many
V: TRBV18
CDR3: CASSPTGHSYEQYF
DNA: TGTGCCAGCTCACCGACAGGACACTCCTACGAGCAGTACTTC

D: TRBD2
J: TRBJ2-1
size: many
V: TRBV19
CDR3: CASSLTSGVYNEQFF
DNA: TGTGCCAGTAGCCTAACTAGCGGGGTTTACAATGAGCAGTTCTTC

D: -
J: TRBJ2-3
size: many
V: TRBV20-1
CDR3: CSGGELRTGVTDTQYF
DNA: TGCAGTGGGGGGGAATTGCGGACAGGAGTCACAGATACGCAGTATTTT

D: -
J: TRBJ1-2
size: many
V: TRBV2
CDR3: CASSEYESGYTF
DNA: TGTGCCAGCAGTGAGTACGAGTCTGGCTACACCTTC

D: -
J: TRBJ2-1
size: many
V: TRBV12-3/TRBV12-4
CDR3: CASSRDWNNEQFF
DNA: TGTGCCAGCAGCCGGGACTGGAACAATGAGCAGTTCTTC

D: -
J: TRBJ1-1
size: many
V: TRBV7-9
CDR3: CASSPRWEGTEAFF
DNA: TGTGCCAGCAGTCCTAGGTGGGAGGGAACTGAAGCTTTCTTT

D: TRBD1
J: TRBJ2-1
size: -
V: TRBV24-1
CDR3: CATSDRWTGGNEQFF
DNA: TGTGCCACCAGTGATCGTTGGACAGGGGGTAATGAGCAGTTCTTC

D: TRBD2
J: TRBJ2-3
size: many
V: TRBV9
CDR3: CASSSGTSGFADTQYF
DNA: TGTGCCAGCAGCTCAGGGACTAGCGGGTTTGCAGATACGCAGTATTTT

D: -
J: TRBJ1-2
size: many
V: TRBV4-1
CDR3: CASSQVGPGIYGYTF
DNA: TGCGCCAGCAGCCAAGTGGGCCCGGGTATTTATGGCTACACCTTC

D: TRBD2
J: TRBJ2-1
size: many
V: TRBV20-1
CDR3: CSARDGTSGYNEQFF
DNA: TGCAGTGCTAGAGATGGGACTAGCGGCTACAATGAGCAGTTCTTC

D: TRBD2
J: TRBJ2-7
size: many
V: TRBV7-2
CDR3: CASSLGTPSGRTFYEQYF
DNA: TGTGCCAGCAGCCTCGGGACCCCCAGCGGGAGGACCTTCTACGAGCAGTACTTC

D: -
J: TRBJ1-1
size: hyperexpanded
V: TRBV28
CDR3: CASSPVASNTEAFF
DNA: TGTGCCAGCAGCCCAGTCGCCTCTAACACTGAAGCTTTCTTT

D: TRBD1
J: TRBJ1-5
size: medium-sized
V: TRBV6-1
CDR3: CASSRGTGGGVSNQPQHF
DNA: TGTGCCAGCAGTCGGGGGACAGGGGGCGGCGTAAGCAATCAGCCCCAGCATTTT

D: -
J: TRBJ2-1
size: many
V: TRBV7-9
CDR3: CASSYTRNEQFF
DNA: TGTGCCAGCAGCTATACGAGGAATGAGCAGTTCTTC

D: TRBD1
J: TRBJ1-2
size: medium-sized
V: TRBV10-3
CDR3: CAISERTGNYGYTF
DNA: TGTGCCATCAGTGAGCGGACAGGGAATTATGGCTACACCTTC

D: TRBD1
J: TRBJ1-6
size: many
V: TRBV27
CDR3: CASSVRQGIGSPLHF
DNA: TGTGCCAGCAGTGTTCGACAGGGGATTGGATCACCCCTCCACTTT

D: -
J: TRBJ1-1
size: medium-sized
V: TRBV5-5
CDR3: CASSLGARLNTEAFF
DNA: TGTGCCAGCAGCTTGGGGGCCAGATTGAACACTGAAGCTTTCTTT

D: TRBD1
J: TRBJ2-4
size: many
V: TRBV7-2
CDR3: CASSSTGGAGNIQYF
DNA: TGTGCCAGCAGCTCGACAGGGGGCGCGGGAAACATTCAGTACTTC

D: -
J: TRBJ2-2
size: medium-sized
V: TRBV10-3
CDR3: CAIRDLVGGELFF
DNA: TGTGCCATCAGGGACCTGGTGGGCGGGGAGCTGTTTTTT